This T cell receptor beta chain derives from a study of CD8 T cell repertoires and HIV-1 epitope variants. Study results and caveats: Fewer than ten TCR beta clonotypes were antigen-specific, more than five apparently recognizing autologous or escape variants.

Of note for this clone: Its antigen is as yet unknown.

Trimming shortened V by 3 bases and J by 6 bases, and 20 bases separated the two germline ends. Germline values: CDR1 LNHDA, CDR2 SQIVND (reference sequence). There are 16 residues in the CDR3. Some clones are missing from TCRdb's copy, which holds only in-frame ones; the method was immunoSEQ multiplex PCR. The table lists about 5,600 clones, over 60% of them singletons. The source material was cultured CD8+ T cells derived from PBMCs. J is TRBJ1-2 and V is TRBV19; D possibly corresponds to TRBD1 (6 bases). The clonotype was recovered from a male donor with HIV. The CDR3 coding sequence is TGTGCCAGTAGTATCTACTACACGACAGGTCCTGATGGCTACACCTTC. Its translation: CASSIYYTTGPDGYTF.